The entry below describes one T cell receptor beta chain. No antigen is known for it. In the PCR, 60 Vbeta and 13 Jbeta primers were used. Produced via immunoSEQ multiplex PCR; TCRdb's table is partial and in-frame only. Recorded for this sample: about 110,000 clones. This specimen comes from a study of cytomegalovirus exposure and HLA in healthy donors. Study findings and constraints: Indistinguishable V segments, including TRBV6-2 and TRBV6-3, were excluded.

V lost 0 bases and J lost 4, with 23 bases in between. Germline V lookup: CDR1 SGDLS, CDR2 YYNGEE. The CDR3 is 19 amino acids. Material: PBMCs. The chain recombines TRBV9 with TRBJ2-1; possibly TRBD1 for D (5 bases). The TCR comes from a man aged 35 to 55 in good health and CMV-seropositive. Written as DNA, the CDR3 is TGTGCCAGCAGCGTAGCCTCATCCAGCCCGATAGGGGCATACAATGAGCAGTTCTTC. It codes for CASSVASSSPIGAYNEQFF. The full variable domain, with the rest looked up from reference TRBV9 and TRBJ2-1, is DSGVTQTPKHLITATGQRVTLRCSPRSGDLSVYWYQQSLDQGLQFLIQYYNGEERAKGNILERFSAQQFPDLHSELNLSSLELGDSALYFCASSVASSSPIGAYNEQFFGPGTRLTVL.